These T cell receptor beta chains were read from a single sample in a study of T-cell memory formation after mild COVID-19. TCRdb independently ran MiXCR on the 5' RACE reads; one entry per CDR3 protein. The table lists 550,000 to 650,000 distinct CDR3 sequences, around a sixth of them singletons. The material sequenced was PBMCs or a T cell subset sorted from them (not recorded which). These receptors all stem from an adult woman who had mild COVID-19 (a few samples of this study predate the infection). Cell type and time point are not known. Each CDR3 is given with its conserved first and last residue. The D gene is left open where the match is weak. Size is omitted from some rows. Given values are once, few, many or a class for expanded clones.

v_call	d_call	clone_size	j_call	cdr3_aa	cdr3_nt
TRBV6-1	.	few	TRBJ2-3	CASSPQSGAVREYF	TGTGCCAGCAGTCCTCAAAGCGGAGCGGTCCGAGAGTATTTT
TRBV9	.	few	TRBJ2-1	CASSVGPGVDEQFF	TGTGCCAGCAGCGTGGGCCCCGGCGTAGATGAGCAGTTCTTC
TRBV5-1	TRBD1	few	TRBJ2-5	CASSLARQGAETQYF	TGCGCCAGCAGCTTGGCCAGGCAGGGGGCTGAGACCCAGTACTTC
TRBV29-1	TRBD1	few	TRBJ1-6	CSVRDRANSPLHF	TGCAGCGTCCGGGACAGGGCAAATTCACCCCTCCACTTT
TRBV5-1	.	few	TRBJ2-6	CASSLEGTGANVLTF	TGCGCCAGCAGCTTAGAGGGTACCGGGGCCAACGTCCTGACTTTC
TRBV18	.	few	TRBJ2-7	CASSPPPGYEQYF	TGTGCCAGCTCACCACCGCCAGGTTACGAGCAGTACTTC
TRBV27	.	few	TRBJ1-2	CASSMVSGIYYGYTF	TGTGCCAGCAGTATGGTTTCGGGCATATACTATGGCTACACCTTC
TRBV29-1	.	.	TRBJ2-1	CSVEWGAVHNEQFF	TGCAGCGTTGAGTGGGGGGCGGTCCACAATGAGCAGTTCTTC
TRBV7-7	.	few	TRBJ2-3	CASSPEGVTQYF	TGTGCTAGCAGCCCCGAGGGGGTTACGCAGTATTTT
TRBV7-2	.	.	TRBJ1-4	CASTLGTGRGNEKLFF	TGTGCCAGCACCCTCGGAACGGGGCGGGGTAATGAAAAACTGTTTTTT
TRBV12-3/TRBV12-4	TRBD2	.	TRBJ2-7	CASSLAGEYGEQYF	TGTGCCAGCAGTTTGGCGGGGGAGTATGGTGAGCAGTACTTC
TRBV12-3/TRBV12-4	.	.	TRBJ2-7	CASSTGTDYEQYF	TGTGCCAGCAGTACCGGGACGGACTACGAGCAGTACTTC
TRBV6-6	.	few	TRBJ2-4	CASSYSAGSSKNIQYF	TGTGCCAGCAGTTACTCGGCAGGGTCATCCAAAAACATTCAGTACTTC
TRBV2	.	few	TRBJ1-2	CASSVAPGAHTF	.
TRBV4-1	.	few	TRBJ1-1	CASRPRQDPNTEAFF	TGCGCCAGCAGGCCGAGACAGGACCCGAACACTGAAGCTTTCTTT
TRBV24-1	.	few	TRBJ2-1	CATSDLGRERLDEQFF	TGTGCCACCAGTGATTTGGGTCGGGAGAGGCTGGATGAGCAGTTCTTC
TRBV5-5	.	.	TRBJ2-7	CASSDGVGYEQYF	TGTGCCAGCAGCGACGGGGTAGGCTACGAGCAGTACTTC
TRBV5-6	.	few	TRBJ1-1	CASSVNRWLNTEAFF	TGTGCCAGCAGCGTGAACCGATGGCTTAACACTGAAGCTTTCTTT
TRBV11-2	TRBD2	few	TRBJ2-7	CASSLGTSVYEQYF	TGTGCCAGCAGCTTAGGGACTAGCGTCTACGAGCAGTACTTC
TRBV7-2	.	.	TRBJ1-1	CASSLGLAVRNAFF	TGTGCCAGCAGCTTAGGTCTCGCGGTCAGGAACGCTTTCTTT